This paragraph covers one T cell receptor (beta chain) sequence. Its matching antigen is unknown. Here immunoSEQ multiplex PCR was the method, and the copy in TCRdb shows in-frame clones only, minus some. Among 100,000 to 150,000 clones, less than 90% were seen once, and the ten largest hold around 30%. This record belongs to a study of T cell responses to AZD1222 COVID-19 vaccine. Study-wide results and caveats: Researchers took repertoire samples only after the peak T cell response had come.

Germline V lookup: CDR1 SGHTA, CDR2 FQGNSA. This CDR3 comprises 18 residues. Unmatched junction bases numbered 8, after V lost 3 bases and J lost 0 bases. The chain recombines TRBV7-2 with TRBJ2-6, with 7 bases matching TRBD1. Sequenced material: peripheral blood, taken on day 0 of AZD1222 vaccination. The sequence was collected from an adult in good health. The CDR3 DNA reads as TGTGCCAGCAGCTTGGCTCGGACAGGCTACTCTGGGGCCAACGTCCTGACTTTC. It specifies CASSLARTGYSGANVLTF.